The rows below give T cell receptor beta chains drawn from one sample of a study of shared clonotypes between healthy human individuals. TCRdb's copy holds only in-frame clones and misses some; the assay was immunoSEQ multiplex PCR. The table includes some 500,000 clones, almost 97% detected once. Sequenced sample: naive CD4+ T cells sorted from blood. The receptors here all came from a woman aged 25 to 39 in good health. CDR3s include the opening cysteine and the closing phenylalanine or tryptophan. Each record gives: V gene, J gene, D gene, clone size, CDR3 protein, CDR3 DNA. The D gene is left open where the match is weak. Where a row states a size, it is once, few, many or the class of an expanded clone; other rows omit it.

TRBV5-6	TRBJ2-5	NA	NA	CASGTSRWPVQETQYF	TGTGCCAGCGGGACATCTCGATGGCCGGTTCAAGAGACCCAGTACTTC
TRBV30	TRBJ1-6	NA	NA	CAWSALSSYNSPLHF	TGTGCCTGGAGTGCTCTTAGCTCCTATAATTCACCCCTCCACTTT
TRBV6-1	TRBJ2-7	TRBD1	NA	CASRLDRVSYEQYF	TGTGCCAGCAGGTTAGACAGGGTTTCCTACGAGCAGTACTTC
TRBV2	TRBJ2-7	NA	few	CASSHEGGWYYEQYF	TGTGCCAGCAGCCACGAGGGGGGTTGGTACTACGAGCAGTACTTC
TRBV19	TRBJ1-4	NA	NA	CASRGRVDEKLFF	TGTGCCAGTAGGGGCAGGGTTGACGAAAAACTGTTTTTT
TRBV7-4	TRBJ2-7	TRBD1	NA	CASGSVARGQPVYEQYF	TGTGCCAGCGGGTCGGTGGCCAGGGGGCAACCTGTCTACGAGCAGTACTTC
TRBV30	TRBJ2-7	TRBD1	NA	CAWSRQGRNEQYF	TGTGCCTGGAGTCGACAGGGGCGCAACGAGCAGTACTTC
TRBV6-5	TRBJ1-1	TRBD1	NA	CASTNGQGADAFF	TGTGCCAGCACCAACGGACAGGGGGCCGACGCTTTCTTT
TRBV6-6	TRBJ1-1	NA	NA	CASSYGGIVTEAFF	TGTGCCAGCAGTTACGGGGGTATAGTCACTGAAGCTTTCTTT
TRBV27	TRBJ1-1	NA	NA	CASGSETGNTEAFF	TGTGCCAGCGGATCCGAAACAGGGAACACTGAAGCTTTCTTT
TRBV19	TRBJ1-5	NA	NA	CASSNTHFVGSNQPQHF	TGTGCCAGTAGCAACACTCACTTCGTTGGGAGCAATCAGCCCCAGCATTTT
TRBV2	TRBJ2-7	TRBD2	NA	CASSGGTSGNEQYF	TGTGCCAGCAGTGGTGGGACTAGCGGGAACGAGCAGTACTTC
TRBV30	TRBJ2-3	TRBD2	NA	CAWSKKAGGPTDTQYF	TGTGCCTGGAGTAAAAAAGCGGGAGGGCCTACAGATACGCAGTATTTT
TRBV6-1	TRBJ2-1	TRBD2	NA	CASSAQPLAGNNEQFF	TGTGCCAGCAGTGCACAACCTCTAGCGGGAAACAATGAGCAGTTCTTC
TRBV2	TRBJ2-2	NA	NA	CASSEGLVVGELFF	TGTGCCAGCAGTGAGGGTTTGGTCGTCGGGGAGCTGTTTTTT
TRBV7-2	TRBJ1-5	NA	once	CASSYRANQPQHF	TGTGCCAGCAGCTACAGGGCTAATCAGCCCCAGCATTTT
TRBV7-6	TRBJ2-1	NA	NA	CASSLVAGTLNEQFF	TGTGCCAGCAGCTTAGTGGCCGGGACACTGAATGAGCAGTTCTTC
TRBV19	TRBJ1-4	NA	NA	CATRGGLVEKLFF	TGTGCCACCCGAGGGGGGCTGGTTGAAAAACTGTTTTTT